The 7 T cell receptor beta chains below were found in one sample sequenced in a study of T cell changes during pregnancy in multiple sclerosis. TCRdb keeps only in-frame clones here, not all; method: immunoSEQ multiplex PCR. The table records tens of thousands of clones, 94% of them present only once. The sequencing here drew on peripheral blood, taken in the second trimester of pregnancy. These receptors all come from a female donor in good health, enrolled as a control in a pregnancy study.

V gene TRBV5-5 combines with J gene TRBJ2-2; maybe TRBD1 (6 bases). CDR3 length: 16 amino acids. V was clipped by 3 bases and J by 0 bases, with 12 bases between them. CDR1 and CDR2 (germline): SGHKS, YYEKEE (reference sequence). As DNA, the CDR3 is TGTGCCAGCAGCTCCAGGGGACCTTCGAACACCGGGGAGCTGTTTTTT. Its translation is CASSSRGPSNTGELFF.

The chain links TRBV6-5 to TRBJ1-2, with D possibly matching TRBD1 (6 bases). Trimming shortened V by 6 bases and J by 7 bases, and 18 bases separated the two germline ends. The CDR3 runs to 14 residues. Germline V CDR1 and CDR2: MNHEY, SVGAGI. In DNA, the CDR3 is TGTGCCAGCAGCCGGAACGGGGGGCTCGTTGGCTACACCTTC. This gives the protein CASSRNGGLVGYTF.

The CDR3 DNA sequence: TGTGCCAGCAGCGCCCTGACAGGGACTCGCGGCTACACCTTC. Protein sequence: CASSALTGTRGYTF. V gene TRBV9 combines with J gene TRBJ1-2, with 7 bases lining up with TRBD1. V was clipped by 3 bases and J by 8 bases; unmatched bases: 10. The CDR3 sequence is 14 residues long. CDR1 and CDR2 (germline): SGDLS, YYNGEE.

The genes are TRBV6-5 and TRBJ2-7; D perhaps matches TRBD2 (6 bases). Looked up from germline, CDR1 is MNHEY and CDR2 is SVGAGI. CDR3 length equals 15 residues. With 5 bases removed from V and 0 bases from J, the gap between germline ends came to 14 bases. The CDR3: CASSQMGLPSYEQYF. The CDR3 DNA reads as TGTGCCAGCAGTCAAATGGGACTTCCCTCCTACGAGCAGTACTTC.

The chain links TRBV21-1 to TRBJ2-7; the D call of TRBD2 is as the table states it, not checked on the DNA. TRBV21-1 is a pseudogene. The CDR3 totals 18 residues. CDR3: CASSRKKRGGRISYEQYF. The CDR3 coding sequence is TGTGCCAGCAGTCGAAAAAAGAGGGGCGGGAGAATCTCGTACGAGCAGTACTTC.

The rearrangement uses TRBV27 and TRBJ2-5, with a possible D match to TRBD2 (6 bases). CDR3 size: 14 residues. CDR1 MNHEY and CDR2 SMNVEV come from the germline V gene (reference sequence). Trimming stripped 5 bases from V and 11 bases from J, with 21 bases between. The CDR3 coding sequence is TGTGCCAGCAGTCCGGGACTCTACCTTTGGGAGCAGTACTTC. As protein: CASSPGLYLWEQYF.

V usage is TRBV7-2 and J usage is TRBJ1-1; perhaps TRBD1 as D (5 bases). CDR3 size: 17 residues. Trimming took 1 base from V and 1 from J, leaving 16 bases between them. CDR1 SGHTA and CDR2 FQGNSA come from the germline V gene. CDR3 sequence reads: CASSLDAVGHPNTEAFF. CDR3 sequence (DNA): TGTGCCAGCAGCTTAGATGCCGTAGGACATCCGAACACTGAAGCTTTCTTT. Complete variable domain (other parts from reference TRBV7-2 and TRBJ1-1): GAGVSQSPSNKVTEKGKDVELRCDPISGHTALYWYRQSLGQGLEFLIYFQGNSAPDKSGLPSDRFSAERTGGSVSTLTIQRTQQEDSAVYLCASSLDAVGHPNTEAFFGQGTRLTVV.